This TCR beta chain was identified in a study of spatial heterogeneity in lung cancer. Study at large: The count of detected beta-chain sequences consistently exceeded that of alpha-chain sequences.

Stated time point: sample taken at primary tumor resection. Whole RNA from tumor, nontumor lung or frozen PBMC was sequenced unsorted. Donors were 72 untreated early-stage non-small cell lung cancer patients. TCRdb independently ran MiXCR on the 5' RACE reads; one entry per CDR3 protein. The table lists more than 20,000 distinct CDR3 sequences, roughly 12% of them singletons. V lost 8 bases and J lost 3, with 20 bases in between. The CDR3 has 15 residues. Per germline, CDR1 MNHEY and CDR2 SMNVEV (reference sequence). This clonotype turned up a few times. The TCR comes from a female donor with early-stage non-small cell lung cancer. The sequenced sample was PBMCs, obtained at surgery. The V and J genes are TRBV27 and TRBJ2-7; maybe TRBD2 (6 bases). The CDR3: CASSPGPGEFYEQYF. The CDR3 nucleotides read TGTGCCAGCTCCCCAGGGCCGGGGGAATTCTACGAGCAGTACTTC.